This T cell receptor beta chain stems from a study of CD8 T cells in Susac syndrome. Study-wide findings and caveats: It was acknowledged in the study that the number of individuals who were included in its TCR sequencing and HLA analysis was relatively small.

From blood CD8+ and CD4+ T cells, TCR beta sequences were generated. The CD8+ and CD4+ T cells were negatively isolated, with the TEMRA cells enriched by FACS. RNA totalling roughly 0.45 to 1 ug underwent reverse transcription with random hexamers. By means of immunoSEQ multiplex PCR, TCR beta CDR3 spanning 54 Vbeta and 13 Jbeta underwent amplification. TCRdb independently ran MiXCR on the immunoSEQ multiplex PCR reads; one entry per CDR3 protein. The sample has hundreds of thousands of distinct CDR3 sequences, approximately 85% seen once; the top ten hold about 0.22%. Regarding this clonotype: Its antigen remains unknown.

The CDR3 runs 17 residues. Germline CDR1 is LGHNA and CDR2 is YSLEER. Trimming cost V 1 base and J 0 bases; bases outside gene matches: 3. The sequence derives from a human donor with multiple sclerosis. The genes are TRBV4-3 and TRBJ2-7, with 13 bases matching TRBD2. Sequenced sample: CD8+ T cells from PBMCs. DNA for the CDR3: TGCGCCAGCAGCCAAGGACTAGCGGGAGGACTCTCCTACGAGCAGTACTTC. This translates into CASSQGLAGGLSYEQYF.